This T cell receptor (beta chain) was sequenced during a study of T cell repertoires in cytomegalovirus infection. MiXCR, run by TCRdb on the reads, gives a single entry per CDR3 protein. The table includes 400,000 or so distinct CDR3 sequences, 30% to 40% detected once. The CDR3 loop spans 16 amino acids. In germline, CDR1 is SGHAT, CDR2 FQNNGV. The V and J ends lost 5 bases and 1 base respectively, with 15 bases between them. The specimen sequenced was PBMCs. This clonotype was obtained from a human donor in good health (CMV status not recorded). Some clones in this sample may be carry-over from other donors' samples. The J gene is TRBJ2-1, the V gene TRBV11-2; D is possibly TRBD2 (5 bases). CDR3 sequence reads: CASSGAEGRSYNEQFF. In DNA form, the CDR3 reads TGTGCCAGCAGCGGAGCAGAGGGAAGGTCCTACAATGAGCAGTTCTTC.